Following are 20 T cell receptor beta chains from one sample sequenced in a study of T cell responses to AZD1222 COVID-19 vaccine. Produced via immunoSEQ multiplex PCR; TCRdb's table is partial and in-frame only. The sample contains about 110,000 clones, about 90% of which appear only once. The sequencing here drew on peripheral blood, taken on day 0 of AZD1222 vaccination. Receptor source: an adult in good health.

The chain recombines TRBV11-2 with TRBJ2-2, with unresolved D. From germline, CDR1 is SGHAT and CDR2 FQNNGV. The CDR3 is 14 residues long. V lost 1 base and J lost 3, with 6 bases in between. In nucleotides, the CDR3 is TGTGCCAGCAGCTTAGTGGCGGACACCGGGGAGCTGTTTTTT. Residues: CASSLVADTGELFF.

This clone was seen a handful of times. V gene TRBV4-2 combines with J gene TRBJ2-1, with a weak D call TRBD2 (5 bases). Germline V gives CDR1 LGHNA, CDR2 YNFKEQ. The CDR3 covers 17 residues. V was pared by 0 bases and J by 3 bases, with 15 bases between. Here the CDR3 DNA reads TGTGCCAGCAGCCAAGAACAGCGGTCAACTTACTACAATGAGCAGTTCTTC. Residues: CASSQEQRSTYYNEQFF.

The CDR3 DNA reads TGTGCCAGCTCACCAATCAGGCAAAATCAGCCCCAGCATTTT. Translation gives CASSPIRQNQPQHF. V is TRBV18 and J is TRBJ1-5; no clear D. The CDR3 extends over 14 amino acids. The germline V gene encodes CDR1 KGHSH and CDR2 LQKENI. Trimming pared 2 bases from V and 4 bases from J, leaving 9 bases between.

This chain connects TRBV18 to TRBJ1-1; perhaps TRBD1 as D (5 bases). The length of the CDR3 is 15 residues. Per the germline V gene, CDR1 is KGHSH and CDR2 is LQKENI. V shed 4 bases and J shed 6 bases, with 18 bases lying between them. Here the CDR3 reads CASSLQGGGESEAFF. As DNA, the CDR3 is TGTGCCAGCTCACTACAAGGTGGGGGGGAATCTGAAGCTTTCTTT. The full variable domain, its missing parts supplied by reference TRBV18 and TRBJ1-1, is NAGVMQNPRHLVRRRGQEARLRCSPMKGHSHVYWYRQLPEEGLKFMVYLQKENIIDESGMPKERFSAEFPKEGPSILRIQQVVRGDSAAYFCASSLQGGGESEAFFGQGTRLTVV.

The J gene is TRBJ1-3, the V gene TRBV2; D may be TRBD1 (6 bases). CDR1 is SNHLY and CDR2 is FYNNEI in the germline V gene. The CDR3 has 15 residues. The V and J ends lost 4 bases and 2 bases respectively, with 12 bases between them. The CDR3, as DNA: TGTGCCAGCAGTGTTGGGGGGCGAACTGGAAACACCATATATTTT. As protein: CASSVGGRTGNTIYF.

The chain recombines TRBV20-1 with TRBJ2-7; D might be TRBD2 (5 bases). Trimming left V 3 bases short and J 3 bases short, with 6 bases between. Germline V lookup: CDR1 DFQATT, CDR2 SNEGSKA (reference sequence). CDR3 size: 11 residues. CDR3 residues: CSASAGYEQYF. The CDR3 DNA is TGCAGTGCTAGTGCGGGCTACGAGCAGTACTTC.

This chain uses TRBV9 with TRBJ1-2; D gene ambiguous. The CDR3 consists of 14 residues. V was cut by 0 bases and J by 4 bases, with 10 bases left in between. Germline V lookup: CDR1 SGDLS, CDR2 YYNGEE. The CDR3, as DNA: TGTGCCAGCAGCGTAGACCCACAGCTCTATGGCTACACCTTC. This sequence encodes CASSVDPQLYGYTF.

The chain couples TRBV6-5 to TRBJ2-5; TRBD1 matches at 9 bases. The trim removed 6 bases at V and 5 bases at J, leaving 10 bases unmatched. The germline V gene encodes CDR1 MNHEY and CDR2 SVGAGI. The CDR3 length is 15 residues. CDR3 loop: CASSSGTGFGETQYF. CDR3 nucleotide sequence: TGTGCCAGCAGCTCCGGGACAGGGTTTGGGGAGACCCAGTACTTC.

The chain uses TRBV5-1 and TRBJ2-7; 9 bases are a match to TRBD1. CDR1 is SGHRS, CDR2 YFSETQ, per germline. This CDR3 spans 12 amino acids. V lost 3 bases and J lost 9; bases outside the gene matches: 4. CDR3 bases: TGCGCCAGCAGCTGGGACAGGGAAGGGCAGTACTTC. Amino acids: CASSWDREGQYF.

The V gene is TRBV29-1, the J gene TRBJ2-6; no firm D call. Deletions cut 6 bases from V and 0 bases from J, with 9 bases between. Germline V gives CDR1 SQVTM, CDR2 ANQGSEA. This CDR3 contains 14 residues. CDR3 loop: CSVHSRSGANVLTF. In DNA, the CDR3 is TGCAGCGTCCATTCCCGCTCTGGGGCCAACGTCCTGACTTTC.

This chain uses TRBV18 with TRBJ1-3; 8 bases align to TRBD1. V lost 1 base to trimming and J lost 4 bases; unmatched junction nucleotides: 6. The CDR3 is 16 residues long. CDR1 is KGHSH, CDR2 LQKENI, per germline. In DNA form, the CDR3 reads TGTGCCAGCTCACCACAGACAGGGGCTGCAGGAAACACCATATATTTT. Translated, it gives CASSPQTGAAGNTIYF.

The chain joins TRBV13 to TRBJ2-1; D gene unclear. This CDR3 has 13 amino acids. V was shortened by 2 bases and J by 6 bases, with 8 bases between the two germline ends. From germline, CDR1 is PRHDT and CDR2 FYEKMQ (reference sequence). The DNA of the CDR3 is TGTGCCAGCAGCTTATTGTCTACCAATGAGCAGTTCTTC. Its translation: CASSLLSTNEQFF.

The chain is built from TRBV10-3 and TRBJ1-1; no reliable D call. The CDR3 is 14 residues long. The germline V gene encodes CDR1 ENHRY and CDR2 SYGVKD. V was pared by 9 bases and J by 1 base, with 15 bases between. The CDR3 DNA reads TGTGCCATTTCACCTTTCACGGGGAACACTGAAGCTTTCTTT. It specifies CAISPFTGNTEAFF.

The chain recombines TRBV18 with TRBJ2-7; D call uncertain. This CDR3 comprises 14 residues. Looked up from germline, CDR1 is KGHSH and CDR2 is LQKENI. V was clipped by 1 base and J by 3 bases, with 10 bases between them. The CDR3 DNA is TGTGCCAGCTCACCACAGGTCTCAAACTACGAGCAGTACTTC. Its protein product is CASSPQVSNYEQYF. Filled out from reference TRBV18 and TRBJ2-7, the complete variable domain reads NAGVMQNPRHLVRRRGQEARLRCSPMKGHSHVYWYRQLPEEGLKFMVYLQKENIIDESGMPKERFSAEFPKEGPSILRIQQVVRGDSAAYFCASSPQVSNYEQYFGPGTRLTVT.

The chain combines TRBV6-2 or TRBV6-3 with TRBJ1-2; TRBD1 matches 7 bases. Losses at the gene ends were 5 bases for V and 8 bases for J; bases not matched to a gene: 5. Germline CDR1 and CDR2: MNHEY and SVGEGT. The CDR3 is made up of 12 amino acids. CDR3 bases: TGTGCCAGCAGTGGGGACAGTCGAGGCTACACCTTC. It specifies CASSGDSRGYTF.

V gene TRBV6-6 combines with J gene TRBJ1-5; D is uncertain. In germline, CDR1 is MNHNY, CDR2 SVGAGI (reference sequence). Trimming cost V 7 bases and J 0 bases, with 13 bases left between them. The CDR3 totals 15 residues. This CDR3 reads CASNPDGFSNQPQHF. The DNA of the CDR3 is TGTGCCAGCAACCCGGACGGCTTTAGCAATCAGCCCCAGCATTTT.

Turning to this clone: This could be a read error, since a much larger clone is one nucleotide away. The chain is built from TRBV7-9 and TRBJ2-1, with TRBD2 identical over 7 bases. This CDR3 has 14 amino acids. Germline loops: CDR1 SEHNR, CDR2 FQNEAQ (reference sequence). This chain's CDR3 is CVSRAGSSYNEQFF. The CDR3 DNA sequence: TGTGTCAGCAGAGCGGGGAGCTCCTACAATGAGCAGTTCTTC.

The chain joins TRBV18 to TRBJ1-4; perhaps TRBD1 as D (5 bases). Deletions cut 3 bases from V and 11 bases from J, with 13 bases between. This CDR3 comprises 13 residues. The germline CDR1 and CDR2 sequences are KGHSH and LQKENI. Here the CDR3 DNA reads TGTGCCAGCTCACCTTCACGGGGGTCGAAACTGTTTTTT. This codes for CASSPSRGSKLFF.

The chain recombines TRBV19 with TRBJ1-1; D is unresolved. The V gene's germline CDR1 is LNHDA and CDR2 SQIVND (reference sequence). The CDR3 is 12 residues long. V lost 9 bases and J lost 3, with 11 bases in between. The CDR3 here is CASRSEYTEAFF. The DNA for the CDR3 is TGTGCCAGCCGGTCGGAGTACACTGAAGCTTTCTTT.

V and J are TRBV4-1 and TRBJ2-7; 12 bases are shared with TRBD2. The germline V gene has CDR1 MGHRA and CDR2 YSYEKL. The CDR3 has 14 residues. V dropped 3 bases and J dropped 3; count of bases not matched to a gene: 0. CDR3 sequence (DNA): TGCGCCAGCAGCCAGACTAGCGGGGGCTACGAGCAGTACTTC. Translated, it gives CASSQTSGGYEQYF.